This paragraph reports one TCR beta chain. The data derive from a study of blood T cell repertoires in COVID-19. On the study more broadly: Both acute and convalescent COVID-19 samples were obtained from the United States, Italy and Spain. PBMCs, B-cell-depleted T cells, or T cells provided the cDNA or gDNA that made up the material.

Per the original methods: For nucleated cells, counts were estimated from reference gene primer amplification. Profiled with immunoSEQ multiplex PCR; TCRdb holds only in-frame clones, not every one. The D gene and trimming were derived from the DNA, and the V and J assignments and clone size from that table. The sample has 55,000 to 70,000 clones; around 86% are singletons. The V and J ends lost 5 bases and 14 bases respectively, with 16 bases between them. The CDR3 extends over 11 amino acids. Germline loops: CDR1 GTSNPN, CDR2 SVGIG (reference sequence). The sample taken for sequencing was peripheral blood. The chain couples TRBV30 to TRBJ1-3; possibly TRBD1 for D (5 bases). This receptor was taken from an elderly woman with acute or convalescent COVID-19. CDR3 in amino acids: CAWGTGPAVYF. The CDR3 region has the DNA TGTGCCTGGGGAACAGGACCCGCTGTATATTTT.